This T cell receptor beta chain was obtained from a study of T cells in localized non-small cell lung cancer. The study's findings and limits: Because researchers sequenced only one region of the tumor, heterogeneity is still possible. It was uninvolved adjacent lung that showed the highest T cell clonality, exceeding tumor. Within adjacent lung there appeared a median approximately 57 of the top 100 tumor clones. Higher T cell density in the blood was associated with longer overall survival, whereas higher adjacent-lung clonality associated with shorter survival.

Regarding this clone: Its antigen is not known.

Sequenced by immunoSEQ multiplex PCR; TCRdb stores in-frame clones only, minus some. The sample consists of about 11,000 clones, 70% to 90% of them appearing once. The source material was peripheral blood, sampled before any cancer treatment. This clonotype originated in a male donor aged 60 or over with stage I lung adenocarcinoma.

The chain's CDR3 is CASARVGEGGQPQHF. The CDR3 bases are TGTGCCAGCGCTAGGGTGGGGGAGGGCGGTCAGCCCCAGCATTTT. V and J are TRBV6-5 and TRBJ1-5; TRBD1 is a possible D gene (5 bases). The germline V and J ends were trimmed by 8 bases and 6 bases, with 20 bases remaining between them. CDR3 length equals 15 residues. Per germline, CDR1 MNHEY and CDR2 SVGAGI.